The 29 T cell receptor beta chains below come from one sample, sequenced in a study of cytomegalovirus exposure and HLA in healthy donors. PCR primers comprised 60 Vbeta and 13 Jbeta primers. The assay was immunoSEQ multiplex PCR, and TCRdb's table has in-frame clones only and misses some. The table has 200,000 or so clones, around four fifths seen once. The specimen sequenced was PBMCs. Receptors were obtained from a man aged 50-60 years in good health and CMV-seronegative.

This chain uses TRBV5-6 with TRBJ2-7; D possibly corresponds to TRBD2 (6 bases). CDR1 and CDR2 (germline): SGHDT, YYEEEE. The CDR3 is 14 residues long. Trimming removed 3 bases at V and 4 bases at J, with 14 bases between. CDR3 residues: CASSSTSLGYEQYF. The DNA for the CDR3 is TGTGCCAGCAGCTCGACTAGTCTAGGATACGAGCAGTACTTC.

This sequence joins TRBV19 and TRBJ2-1; D is unresolved. This CDR3 is built from 14 residues. Germline V gives CDR1 LNHDA, CDR2 SQIVND (reference sequence). The V gene lost 6 bases and the J gene lost 1 base, with 10 bases spanning the gap. CDR3: CASSERLSYNEQFF. CDR3 coding DNA: TGTGCCAGTAGCGAGCGCCTTTCCTACAATGAGCAGTTCTTC.

The J gene is TRBJ1-5, the V gene TRBV13; 8 bases are shared with TRBD1. J gave up 3 bases and V 0 bases, and 1 base lay outside the gene matches. This CDR3 is built from 15 residues. The germline V gene has CDR1 PRHDT and CDR2 FYEKMQ (reference sequence). CDR3 sequence: CASSLGQGANQPQHF. The CDR3 nucleotides are TGTGCCAGCAGCTTAGGTCAGGGGGCCAATCAGCCCCAGCATTTT.

The chain links TRBV18 to TRBJ2-5; TRBD2 matches 11 bases. The better agreement between TRBJ2-7 and the DNA end casts doubt on the J call. The CDR3 covers 14 residues. Germline-derived CDR1 and CDR2 are KGHSH and LQKENI. The CDR3 DNA reads as TGTGCCAGTCGAACCGGGACTAGCGGATACGAGCAGTACTTC. The encoded protein is CASRTGTSGYEQYF.

The CDR3 nucleotides are TGTGCCAGCAGGGCTAAGCGGCATAGCACAGATACGCAGTATTTT. Translating it yields CASRAKRHSTDTQYF. The J gene is TRBJ2-3, the V gene TRBV25-1, with a possible D match to TRBD2 (5 bases). The CDR3 contains 15 residues. V was shortened by 6 bases and J by 0 bases, with 13 bases between the two germline ends. CDR1 and CDR2 from the germline V gene are MGHDK and SYGVNS.

This clone appeared a single time. The chain has TRBV5-1 and TRBJ2-7, with 8 bases lining up with TRBD1. There are 14 residues in the CDR3. V lost 2 bases to trimming and J lost 6 bases; unmatched junction nucleotides: 7. Germline CDR1 is SGHRS and CDR2 is YFSETQ. For the CDR3, the DNA is TGCGCCAGCAGCTTCCGGACAGGGCCGACCGAGCAGTACTTC. This gives the protein CASSFRTGPTEQYF.

This chain uses TRBV18 with TRBJ2-7; weak D call: TRBD2 (6 bases). The CDR3 is made up of 16 amino acids. Germline V CDR1 and CDR2: KGHSH, LQKENI. V lost 3 bases and J lost 0, with 15 bases in between. The chain's CDR3 is CASSPLRSGPSYEQYF. DNA of the CDR3: TGTGCCAGCTCACCCCTTCGTAGCGGACCCTCCTACGAGCAGTACTTC.

The chain recombines TRBV29-1 with TRBJ2-3; TRBD2 agrees at 11 bases. V lost 3 bases and J lost 3; bases outside the gene matches: 5. The CDR3 has 15 amino acids. Germline V CDR1 and CDR2: SQVTM, ANQGSEA. The CDR3 DNA is TGCAGCGTTGACCCGGGACTAGCGGATACAGATACGCAGTATTTT. Residues: CSVDPGLADTDTQYF.

The V gene is TRBV11-2, the J gene TRBJ2-1, with TRBD2 matching over 11 bases. CDR3 size: 19 residues. The germline CDR1 and CDR2 sequences are SGHAT and FQNNGV. V trimming: 1 base; J trimming: 4 bases; junction bases outside the gene matches: 12. CDR3 coding DNA: TGTGCCAGCAGCTTAGGTGGGCTAGCGGGAGGATCACCATACAATGAGCAGTTCTTC. This codes for CASSLGGLAGGSPYNEQFF.

This clone was seen once. The chain couples TRBV12-2 to TRBJ1-3. TRBV12-2 is designated a pseudogene. The CDR3 spans 17 residues. The CDR3 DNA reads TGTGCAAGTCGCTTAGTCACGGACTGTTACTCTGGAAACACCATATATTTT. The encoded protein is CASRLVTDCYSGNTIYF.

V usage is TRBV5-1 and J usage is TRBJ2-2; no clear D gene. The germline V gene encodes CDR1 SGHRS and CDR2 YFSETQ. The V gene lost 1 base and the J gene lost 4 bases, with 8 bases spanning the gap. This CDR3 has 14 amino acids. CDR3 loop: CASSLSASTGELFF. CDR3 DNA: TGCGCCAGCAGCTTGAGTGCCAGCACCGGGGAGCTGTTTTTT.

This clone occurred a few times. This chain uses TRBV2 with TRBJ1-5, with D unresolved. V lost 1 base, J lost 11 bases, and 15 bases lay in between. The CDR3 has 14 amino acids. Germline V CDR1 and CDR2: SNHLY, FYNNEI. CDR3 DNA sequence: TGTGCCAGCAGTGAAGTAACAGTAGGAACGACCCAGCATTTT. Its protein is CASSEVTVGTTQHF.

In the case of this clone: An end of the junction does not agree with germline; a read error may underlie this. This chain connects TRBV5-1 to TRBJ2-1; 7 bases line up with TRBD2. The CDR3 is made up of 14 amino acids. Germline V gene lookup returns CDR1 SGHRS and CDR2 YFSETQ. CDR3 region: CASSLAPSGNGQFF. CDR3 nucleotide sequence: TGCGCCAGCAGCTTGGCCCCGAGCGGGAATGGGCAGTTCTTC.

The chain couples TRBV29-1 to TRBJ2-1, with TRBD2 matching 7 bases. CDR1 is SQVTM and CDR2 is ANQGSEA in the germline V gene. Unmatched junction bases numbered 8, after V lost 6 bases and J lost 6 bases. The CDR3 sequence is 13 residues long. The CDR3 DNA reads TGCAGCGTATCCAGCGGGGTTTCCAATGAGCAGTTCTTC. Protein product: CSVSSGVSNEQFF.

The chain recombines TRBV27 with TRBJ2-7; TRBD2 agrees at 11 bases. CDR3 length equals 17 residues. Germline V gives CDR1 MNHEY, CDR2 SMNVEV (reference sequence). With 2 bases clipped from V and 0 bases from J, the junction kept 6 bases outside the gene matches. CDR3 residues: CASSLGGLADRSYEQYF. As DNA, the CDR3 is TGTGCCAGCAGTTTAGGGGGACTAGCGGACCGCTCCTACGAGCAGTACTTC.

The rearrangement links TRBV5-4 to TRBJ1-4; TRBD1 matches at 10 bases. Trimming took 4 bases from V and 4 from J; bases not matched to a gene: 4. The CDR3 length is 15 residues. Germline-derived CDR1 and CDR2 are SGHNT and YYREEE (reference sequence). The DNA for the CDR3 is TGTGCCAGCAGCAGACAGGGGGCGGATAATGAAAAACTGTTTTTT. Amino acids: CASSRQGADNEKLFF.

The chain uses TRBV6-5 and TRBJ2-1, with 9 bases fitting TRBD1. The CDR3 length is 15 residues. Trimming removed 5 bases from V and 2 bases from J; junction bases left unmatched: 4. In germline, CDR1 is MNHEY, CDR2 SVGAGI. The CDR3 here is CASSPGQGAYNEQFF. The DNA for the CDR3 is TGTGCCAGCAGTCCGGGACAGGGAGCCTACAATGAGCAGTTCTTC.

For this clone: The junction differs from germline at one of its ends, possibly a read error. The V gene is TRBV5-4, the J gene TRBJ1-4; weak D call: TRBD1 (5 bases). CDR1 is SGHNT, CDR2 YYREEE, per germline (reference sequence). This CDR3 spans 13 amino acids. The CDR3 is CASSLWGLEQLFF. The CDR3 DNA follows: TGTGCCAGCAGCTTGTGGGGACTTGAACAACTGTTTTTT.

The V and J genes are TRBV27 and TRBJ2-1; 7 bases are shared with TRBD2. CDR3 length: 15 amino acids. After removal of 5 bases from V and 6 bases from J, the junction contained 10 bases not matched to a gene. The germline V gene encodes CDR1 MNHEY and CDR2 SMNVEV (reference sequence). The CDR3 coding sequence is TGTGCCAGCAGTGTAGGACTAGGTGGTGGCAATGAGCAGTTCTTC. This encodes CASSVGLGGGNEQFF.

The V and J genes are TRBV6-5 and TRBJ2-1, with 9 bases fitting TRBD2. CDR1 MNHEY and CDR2 SVGAGI come from the germline V gene. CDR3 length: 15 amino acids. Trimming cost V 6 bases and J 1 base; bases outside gene matches: 4. CDR3 in amino acids: CASSLSGSSYNEQFF. CDR3 nucleotide sequence: TGTGCCAGCAGCCTTAGCGGGAGTTCCTACAATGAGCAGTTCTTC.

The chain employs TRBV28 and TRBJ2-7, with D maybe TRBD1 (5 bases). Germline lookup yields CDR1 MDHEN and CDR2 SYDVKM. Trimming removed 5 bases from V and 1 base from J, with 12 bases in between. The CDR3 runs to 14 residues. As DNA, the CDR3 is TGTGCCAGCAGTCCTGTGGGGCCTTCCTACGAGCAGTACTTC. Amino acid sequence: CASSPVGPSYEQYF.

This clone was seen more than once but under ten times. V and J are TRBV28 and TRBJ2-7, with D perhaps TRBD1 (6 bases). This CDR3 region has 15 residues. Germline V lookup: CDR1 MDHEN, CDR2 SYDVKM. The ends were cut back, 3 bases at V and 1 base at J, with 13 bases in the middle. DNA of the CDR3: TGTGCCAGCAGTTTTCCGCGGACAGATTCCTACGAGCAGTACTTC. Its protein is CASSFPRTDSYEQYF.

V gene TRBV7-7 combines with J gene TRBJ2-5; 8 bases are a match to TRBD2. The CDR3 loop spans 15 amino acids. J gave up 0 bases and V 1 base, and 1 base lay outside the gene matches. Germline assignment: CDR1 SSHAT and CDR2 FNYEAQ (reference sequence). The CDR3 loop reads CASSLGGGYQETQYF. CDR3 sequence (DNA): TGTGCCAGCAGCTTAGGCGGGGGGTACCAAGAGACCCAGTACTTC.

This clone occurred a few times. The chain couples TRBV10-3 to TRBJ1-1, with D unclear. This CDR3 contains 13 residues. V was trimmed by 4 bases and J by 8 bases, leaving 14 bases between them. Germline V lookup: CDR1 ENHRY, CDR2 SYGVKD. The CDR3 sequence is CAISAGEFVEAFF. Written as DNA, the CDR3 is TGTGCCATCAGTGCGGGTGAGTTCGTGGAAGCTTTCTTT.

This chain uses TRBV25-1 with TRBJ1-5; D is uncertain. Germline V CDR1 and CDR2: MGHDK, SYGVNS. CDR3 length: 18 amino acids. V was cut by 4 bases and J by 5 bases, with 24 bases left in between. CDR3: CASSARDLTSGFYQPQHF. CDR3 in DNA: TGTGCCAGCAGTGCTCGAGACCTGACTTCGGGATTTTATCAGCCCCAGCATTTT.

V is TRBV9 and J is TRBJ1-5; TRBD1 matches 7 bases. Germline V CDR1 and CDR2: SGDLS, YYNGEE. CDR3 size: 14 residues. The V segment lost 3 bases and the J segment 1 base; nucleotides outside the gene matches: 1. DNA for the CDR3: TGTGCCAGCAGCGAGACAGGGAGCAATCAGCCCCAGCATTTT. As protein: CASSETGSNQPQHF.

Written as DNA, the CDR3 is TGTGCCAGTAGGCAACCAGGAACCAAAAACATTCAGTACTTC. Encoded protein: CASRQPGTKNIQYF. The chain is built from TRBV19 and TRBJ2-4, with D uncertain. This CDR3 comprises 14 residues. V shed 6 bases and J shed 2 bases, with 11 bases lying between them. Germline CDR1 reads LNHDA; CDR2 reads SQIVND (reference sequence).

This clone has a handful of counts. The chain uses TRBV29-1 and TRBJ2-7; 8 bases align to TRBD2. V lost 7 bases to trimming and J lost 2 bases; unmatched junction nucleotides: 1. The CDR3 has 11 residues. Germline assignment: CDR1 SQVTM and CDR2 ANQGSEA. As DNA, the CDR3 is TGCAGCGCCGGGGGGGCCTACGAGCAGTACTTC. This sequence encodes CSAGGAYEQYF.

The chain combines TRBV4-1 with TRBJ2-7; D is possibly TRBD2 (6 bases). The CDR3 length is 15 residues. CDR1 is MGHRA and CDR2 is YSYEKL in the germline V gene. Trimming pared 4 bases from V and 3 bases from J, leaving 16 bases between. The CDR3 sequence: CASSPQSGGIYEQYF. The CDR3 DNA follows: TGCGCCAGCAGCCCGCAAAGCGGCGGGATCTACGAGCAGTACTTC.